Presented here are 5 T cell receptor beta chains from one specimen sequenced in a study of shared clonotypes between healthy human individuals. TCRdb keeps only in-frame clones here, not all; method: immunoSEQ multiplex PCR. The profile shows 2 million to 2.5 million clones, approximately 96% of them singletons. Sequencing was performed on naive CD4+ T cells sorted from blood. Regarding subset: CD45RA+ positively selected. The receptors stem from a man between 18 and 29 years old in good health.

About this clone: The CDR3 carries no conserved terminal phenylalanine or tryptophan, so it likely arises from a read error. The DNA is omitted, as the CDR3 cannot be located on it reliably, and the CDR3 follows TCRdb's listing. The chain uses TRBV2 and TRBJ2-3; the table's D call of TRBD1 was not tested on the DNA. Per germline, CDR1 SNHLY and CDR2 FYNNEI. The CDR3 spans 12 amino acids, including both terminal residues. CDR3 sequence: CASKPPGQGSSV.

The chain joins TRBV19 to TRBJ1-5; D gene unclear. Germline V CDR1 and CDR2: LNHDA, SQIVND (reference sequence). V gave up 2 bases and J gave up 0 bases, with 8 bases separating them. The CDR3 runs 15 residues. The chain's CDR3 is CASSIQHHSNQPQHF. CDR3 DNA: TGTGCCAGTAGTATACAGCACCATAGCAATCAGCCCCAGCATTTT.

The V gene is TRBV5-6, the J gene TRBJ1-1; D is undetermined. This CDR3 contains 13 residues. V lost 1 base to trimming and J lost 0 bases, with 4 bases between them. CDR1 is SGHDT, CDR2 YYEEEE, per germline. The CDR3 loop reads CASSLTMNTEAFF. The CDR3 DNA follows: TGTGCCAGCAGCTTGACGATGAACACTGAAGCTTTCTTT. The variable domain in full, with the rest retrieved from reference TRBV5-6 and TRBJ1-1, is DAGVTQSPTHLIKTRGQQVTLRCSPKSGHDTVSWYQQALGQGPQFIFQYYEEEERQRGNFPDRFSGHQFPNYSSELNVNALLLGDSALYLCASSLTMNTEAFFGQGTRLTVV.

The chain combines TRBV18 with TRBJ2-7, with 8 bases identical to TRBD2. The length of the CDR3 is 12 residues. The germline gives CDR1 KGHSH, CDR2 LQKENI. Trimming at V came to 4 bases and at J to 7 bases, leaving 3 bases not matched to a gene. The CDR3 nucleotides read TGTGCCAGCTCACTCCCGGGGGGGGAGCAGTACTTC. This sequence encodes CASSLPGGEQYF.

V is TRBV9 and J is TRBJ2-5; 10 bases agree with TRBD2. Germline assignment: CDR1 SGDLS and CDR2 YYNGEE. The CDR3 contains 15 residues. Trimming at V came to 0 bases and at J to 9 bases, leaving 8 bases not matched to a gene. The CDR3 DNA sequence: TGTGCCAGCAGCGTAGAGGCTAGCGGGAGCTCGGCCCAGTACTTC. Protein sequence: CASSVEASGSSAQYF.